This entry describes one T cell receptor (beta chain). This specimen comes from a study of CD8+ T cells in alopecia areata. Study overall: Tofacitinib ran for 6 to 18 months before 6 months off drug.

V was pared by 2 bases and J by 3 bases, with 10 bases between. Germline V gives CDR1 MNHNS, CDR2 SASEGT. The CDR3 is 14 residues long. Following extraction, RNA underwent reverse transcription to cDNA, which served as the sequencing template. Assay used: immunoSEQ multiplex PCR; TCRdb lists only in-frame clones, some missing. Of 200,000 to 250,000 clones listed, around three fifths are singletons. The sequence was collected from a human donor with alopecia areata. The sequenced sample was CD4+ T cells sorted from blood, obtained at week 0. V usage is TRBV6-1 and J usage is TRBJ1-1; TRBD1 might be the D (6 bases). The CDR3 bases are TGTGCCAGCAGTGAACGGGGGGCCCACACTGAAGCTTTCTTT. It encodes CASSERGAHTEAFF.